Detailed here is one TCR beta chain. The antigen is not known. Through a sample-barcoded 5' primer and a J-beta primer mix, a second PCR was run for roughly 6 to 12 cycles. One entry per CDR3 protein, called by TCRdb with MiXCR from the 5' RACE reads. The sample consists of 850,000 to 1,100,000 distinct CDR3 sequences, roughly two fifths of them appearing once. Per sample, extraction of total RNA gave at least 6 micrograms in every case. Trimming took 2 bases from V and 6 from J, leaving 13 bases between them. The CDR3 length is 14 residues. CDR1 ENHRY and CDR2 SYGVKD come from the germline V gene. The data belong to a study of blood T cells in healthy people across ages. The study, taken as a whole, reports: Among long-lived donors, naive CD4+ cells were more numerous and diversity higher than in aged donors. Unsorted PBMCs prevented conclusive naive versus antigen-experienced comparison. Older age coincided with a roughly linear decline in TCR beta diversity per million T cells.

This chain uses TRBV10-3 with TRBJ1-1; no reliable D call. Input material: blood. The receptor's source is a man aged 18 to 29 in good health. DNA for the CDR3: TGTGCCATCAGTGAGCCCCTACGGGCCGCTGAAGCTTTCTTT. Translated, it gives CAISEPLRAAEAFF.